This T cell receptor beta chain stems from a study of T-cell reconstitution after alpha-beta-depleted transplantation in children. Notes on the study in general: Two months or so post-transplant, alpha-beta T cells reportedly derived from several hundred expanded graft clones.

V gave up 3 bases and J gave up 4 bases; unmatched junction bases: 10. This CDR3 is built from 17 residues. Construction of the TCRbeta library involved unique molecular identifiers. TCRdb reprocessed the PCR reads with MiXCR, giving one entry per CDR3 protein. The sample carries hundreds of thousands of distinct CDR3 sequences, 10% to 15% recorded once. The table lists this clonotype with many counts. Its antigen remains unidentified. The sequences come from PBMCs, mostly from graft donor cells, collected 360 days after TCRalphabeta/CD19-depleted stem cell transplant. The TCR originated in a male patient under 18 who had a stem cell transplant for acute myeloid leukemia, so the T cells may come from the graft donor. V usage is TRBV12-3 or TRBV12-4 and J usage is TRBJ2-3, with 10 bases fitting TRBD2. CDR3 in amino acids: CASSLTSSGSSSDTQYF. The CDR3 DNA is TGTGCCAGCAGTTTGACGTCTAGCGGGAGCTCCTCAGATACGCAGTATTTT.